A selection of T cell receptor beta chains follows, all from one sample in a study of OX40 agonist ivuxolimab in advanced cancers. Sequencing was performed with immunoSEQ multiplex PCR; in TCRdb, only in-frame clones are kept and a portion is missing. Of 15,000 to 20,000 clones in the sample, approximately 81% were seen once. The source was CD4+ or CD8+ T cells sorted from blood, collected in a trial of the OX40 agonist ivuxolimab. These receptors originate from an adult with an advanced solid tumor such as melanoma, head and neck, liver or kidney cancer. The CDR3 runs from the conserved cysteine through the conserved F or W. A D gene is named only where the DNA matches it firmly. Only part of the rows carry a size: once, few, many, or a class if the clone is expanded.

TRBV27	TRBJ2-1	-	-	CASCRLDLYNEQFF	TGTGCCAGCTGCAGACTAGACCTCTACAATGAGCAGTTCTTC
TRBV5-5	TRBJ1-2	-	TRBD1	CASRWDRDYGYTF	TGTGCCAGCAGATGGGACAGGGACTATGGCTACACCTTC
TRBV6-1	TRBJ2-7	-	-	CASSEGYSLSYEQYF	TGTGCCAGCAGTGAAGGGTACTCGCTCTCCTACGAGCAGTACTTC
TRBV7-3	TRBJ2-7	-	-	CASSLTSVREQYF	TGTGCCAGCAGCTTAACTTCGGTGCGCGAGCAGTACTTC
TRBV5-1	TRBJ1-2	-	-	CASSLSDLYGYTF	TGCGCCAGCAGCTTGTCGGACCTCTATGGCTACACCTTC
TRBV28	TRBJ1-5	-	TRBD1	CASSADRTGGGQPQHF	TGTGCCAGCAGTGCGGACAGGACGGGAGGGGGCCAGCCCCAGCATTTT
TRBV7-2	TRBJ2-7	-	-	CASSVTRGLAYEQYF	TGTGCCAGCAGCGTTACCCGGGGGTTAGCCTACGAGCAGTACTTC
TRBV30	TRBJ2-1	-	-	CAWSVPYRAYNEQFF	TGTGCCTGGAGTGTCCCTTATAGGGCCTACAATGAGCAGTTCTTC
TRBV29-1	TRBJ1-5	-	-	CSVEGGNQPQHF	TGCAGCGTTGAAGGGGGAAATCAGCCCCAGCATTTT
TRBV11-2	TRBJ1-5	-	-	CASSLRAGFGQPQHF	TGTGCCAGCAGCCTAAGAGCAGGTTTCGGACAGCCCCAGCATTTT
TRBV25-1	TRBJ2-1	-	-	CASRPIQGGSYNEQFF	TGTGCCAGCAGGCCAATCCAGGGTGGGTCCTACAATGAGCAGTTCTTC
TRBV19	TRBJ2-2	-	TRBD1	CASRRDRGDTGELFF	TGTGCCAGCCGGCGGGACAGGGGCGACACCGGGGAGCTGTTTTTT
TRBV7-6	TRBJ1-5	few	TRBD1	CASSPGGLRPQHF	TGTGCCAGCAGCCCAGGGGGTCTACGGCCCCAGCATTTT
TRBV11-2	TRBJ1-6	-	-	CASSLDLVLADPYNSPLHF	TGTGCCAGCAGCTTAGATTTGGTCTTGGCCGACCCTTATAATTCACCCCTCCACTTT
TRBV14	TRBJ2-1	medium-sized	-	CASSQVGIYNEQFF	TGTGCCAGCAGCCAAGTTGGGATCTACAATGAGCAGTTCTTC
TRBV28	TRBJ2-7	few	-	CASMGAIYYEQYF	TGTGCCAGCATGGGGGCGATCTACTACGAGCAGTACTTC
TRBV28	TRBJ1-1	-	-	CASSFGFGTEAFF	TGTGCCAGCAGTTTCGGTTTTGGCACTGAAGCTTTCTTT
TRBV28	TRBJ2-7	-	-	CASSYPGPTYEQYF	TGTGCCAGCAGCTACCCGGGACCAACCTACGAGCAGTACTTC
TRBV13	TRBJ2-7	-	TRBD1	CASNHRGTSYEQYF	TGTGCCAGCAACCACAGGGGGACGTCCTACGAGCAGTACTTC
TRBV7-2	TRBJ2-7	-	-	CASSLPGLEQYF	TGTGCCAGCAGCTTACCCGGACTCGAGCAGTACTTC
TRBV4-1	TRBJ2-5	-	-	CASSHGTYQREQYF	TGCGCCAGCAGCCATGGGACGTACCAGAGGGAGCAGTACTTC
TRBV19	TRBJ1-6	-	-	CASTADSYNSPLHF	TGTGCCAGTACCGCGGACAGTTATAATTCACCCCTCCACTTT
TRBV5-6	TRBJ2-3	-	TRBD2	CASSLSGGPADTQYF	TGTGCCAGCAGCTTAAGCGGGGGGCCGGCAGATACGCAGTATTTT
TRBV4-1	TRBJ2-7	-	-	CASSQGGSYEQYF	TGCGCCAGCAGCCAAGGGGGCTCCTACGAGCAGTACTTC
TRBV29-1	TRBJ1-1	-	-	CSVEPEMNTEAFF	TGCAGCGTTGAACCCGAAATGAACACTGAAGCTTTCTTT
TRBV7-9	TRBJ2-1	-	-	CASSLATRPGNEQFF	TGTGCCAGCAGCTTAGCGACCCGGCCCGGCAATGAGCAGTTCTTC
TRBV2	TRBJ2-1	-	TRBD2	CASSEKWVAGGPWNEQFF	TGTGCCAGCAGTGAAAAGTGGGTAGCGGGGGGGCCTTGGAATGAGCAGTTCTTC
TRBV14	TRBJ2-3	-	-	CASSQPRHTDTQYF	TGTGCCAGCAGCCAACCGCGGCACACAGATACGCAGTATTTT
TRBV27	TRBJ1-1	-	-	CASRRGTEAFF	TGTGCCAGCAGGAGGGGCACTGAAGCTTTCTTT
TRBV27	TRBJ2-1	-	-	CASSLGLTLHEQFF	TGTGCCAGCAGTTTAGGACTAACATTACATGAGCAGTTCTTC
TRBV5-1	TRBJ2-7	-	-	CASSWRQNSYEQYF	TGCGCCAGCAGCTGGAGACAGAACTCCTACGAGCAGTACTTC
TRBV6-5	TRBJ2-1	-	-	CASSWGSSYNEQFF	TGTGCCAGCAGTTGGGGGAGCTCCTACAATGAGCAGTTCTTC
TRBV7-3	TRBJ2-5	-	-	CASSLTPRETQYF	TGTGCCAGCAGCTTAACCCCCAGGGAGACCCAGTACTTC
TRBV6-5	TRBJ2-1	-	TRBD2	CASSYGTSGYNEQFF	TGTGCCAGCAGTTACGGGACTAGCGGTTACAATGAGCAGTTCTTC
TRBV11-2	TRBJ1-2	-	-	CASSYETVTYGYTF	TGTGCCAGCAGCTATGAGACAGTTACCTATGGCTACACCTTC
TRBV7-3	TRBJ2-5	-	-	CASSPFGIGGETQYF	TGTGCCAGCAGTCCCTTTGGGATTGGGGGAGAGACCCAGTACTTC
TRBV20-1	TRBJ1-4	-	-	CSAPHGEKLFF	TGCAGTGCCCCCCATGGTGAAAAACTGTTTTTT
TRBV9	TRBJ2-3	-	-	CASSVAASSTDTQYF	TGTGCCAGCAGCGTAGCGGCCTCTAGCACAGATACGCAGTATTTT
TRBV29-1	TRBJ2-7	medium-sized	-	CSVEEEGGREQYF	TGCAGCGTTGAGGAGGAGGGCGGTCGCGAGCAGTACTTC
TRBV30	TRBJ2-7	-	TRBD1	CAWDRGLQDEQYF	TGTGCCTGGGACAGGGGGCTTCAGGACGAGCAGTACTTC
TRBV7-3	TRBJ2-1	-	TRBD2	CASRPPGLAGGPSYNEQFF	TGTGCCAGCAGACCCCCGGGACTAGCGGGAGGGCCCTCCTACAATGAGCAGTTCTTC
TRBV5-1	TRBJ2-3	-	-	CASSLVTDTQYF	TGCGCCAGCAGCTTGGTCACAGATACGCAGTATTTT
TRBV6-5	TRBJ2-1	few	-	CASSASFEQFF	TGTGCCAGCAGTGCTAGTTTTGAGCAGTTCTTC
TRBV21-1	TRBJ2-1	-	-	CASSGTSANEQFF	TGTGCCAGCAGCGGGACTAGCGCCAATGAGCAGTTCTTC
TRBV6-1	TRBJ1-5	-	-	CASSPQGGGQPQHF	TGTGCCAGCAGTCCTCAGGGTGGGGGCCAGCCCCAGCATTTT
TRBV4-1	TRBJ1-2	few	-	CASSQEGAGGYTF	TGCGCCAGCAGCCAAGAGGGGGCGGGAGGCTACACCTTC
TRBV5-1	TRBJ2-1	-	-	CATRFGSSSYNEQFF	TGCGCCACCCGATTTGGGTCCAGCTCCTACAATGAGCAGTTCTTC
TRBV5-1	TRBJ1-1	-	-	CASSLGLLVTEAFF	TGCGCCAGCAGCTTGGGACTTTTGGTCACTGAAGCTTTCTTT
TRBV5-1	TRBJ2-1	-	-	CASSSHRGASYNEQFF	TGCGCCAGCAGCTCCCACCGGGGGGCCTCCTACAATGAGCAGTTCTTC
TRBV6-1	TRBJ2-6	-	-	CASSELGSGANVLTF	TGTGCCAGCAGTGAACTGGGTTCTGGGGCCAACGTCCTGACTTTC
TRBV28	TRBJ1-1	-	-	CASSFGGSTEAFF	TGTGCCAGCAGTTTCGGGGGAAGCACTGAAGCTTTCTTT
TRBV7-6	TRBJ1-6	few	TRBD1	CASSTHDREGSNSPLHF	TGTGCCAGCAGCACCCATGACAGGGAGGGAAGTAATTCACCCCTCCACTTT
TRBV2	TRBJ2-3	few	TRBD1	CASSSRQGSTDTQYF	TGTGCCAGCAGTAGTCGACAGGGGAGCACAGATACGCAGTATTTT
TRBV11-2	TRBJ2-3	-	-	CASSLLRGVADTQYF	TGTGCCAGCAGCTTATTAAGAGGGGTGGCAGATACGCAGTATTTT
TRBV25-1	TRBJ1-1	few	-	CASMGGQNTEAFF	TGTGCCAGCATGGGGGGACAGAACACTGAAGCTTTCTTT
TRBV10-1	TRBJ2-1	-	-	CASSPYPYNEQFF	TGCGCCAGCAGTCCGTACCCTTACAATGAGCAGTTCTTC
TRBV5-6	TRBJ2-5	-	-	CASSLGGEETQYF	TGTGCCAGCAGCTTGGGGGGAGAAGAGACCCAGTACTTC
TRBV28	TRBJ2-3	few	-	CASNRGDLPDTQYF	TGTGCCAGCAATAGGGGGGACCTACCTGATACGCAGTATTTT
TRBV27	TRBJ2-3	-	TRBD2	CASSSELAGAADTQYF	TGTGCCAGCAGTTCAGAACTAGCGGGAGCGGCTGATACGCAGTATTTT